This TCR beta chain was sequenced during a study of blood T cell repertoires in COVID-19. Study-wide background: The United States, Italy and Spain provided the acute and convalescent COVID-19 samples. Sample material is recorded as cDNA or gDNA derived from T cells, B-cell-depleted T cells, or PBMCs.

Original methodology: Amplified reference gene primers provided the basis for estimating nucleated cell counts. Assay: immunoSEQ multiplex PCR; the TCRdb copy retains only in-frame clones and omits some. The V and J calls and clone size are taken from that table; D and trimming were inferred from the DNA. The sample consists of 300,000 to 350,000 clones, 80% to 90% of them appearing once. The V gene's germline CDR1 is SGHNT and CDR2 YYREEE (reference sequence). V dropped 3 bases and J dropped 6; count of bases not matched to a gene: 15. The CDR3 totals 16 residues. Patients at the Seattle site were enrolled during active infection and followed longitudinally.

Sequencing used peripheral blood. The sequence was obtained from a woman in her forties or fifties with COVID-19, enrolled during active disease. The V gene is TRBV5-4, the J gene TRBJ2-7; 7 bases are shared with TRBD1. CDR3 DNA: TGTGCCAGCAGCTCACGCATAGACAGGGATGGGCGCGAGCAGTACTTC. The encoded protein is CASSSRIDRDGREQYF. The full variable domain, completed using reference TRBV5-4 and TRBJ2-7, is ETGVTQSPTHLIKTRGQQVTLRCSSQSGHNTVSWYQQALGQGPQFIFQYYREEENGRGNFPPRFSGLQFPNYSSELNVNALELDDSALYLCASSSRIDRDGREQYFGPGTRLTVT.